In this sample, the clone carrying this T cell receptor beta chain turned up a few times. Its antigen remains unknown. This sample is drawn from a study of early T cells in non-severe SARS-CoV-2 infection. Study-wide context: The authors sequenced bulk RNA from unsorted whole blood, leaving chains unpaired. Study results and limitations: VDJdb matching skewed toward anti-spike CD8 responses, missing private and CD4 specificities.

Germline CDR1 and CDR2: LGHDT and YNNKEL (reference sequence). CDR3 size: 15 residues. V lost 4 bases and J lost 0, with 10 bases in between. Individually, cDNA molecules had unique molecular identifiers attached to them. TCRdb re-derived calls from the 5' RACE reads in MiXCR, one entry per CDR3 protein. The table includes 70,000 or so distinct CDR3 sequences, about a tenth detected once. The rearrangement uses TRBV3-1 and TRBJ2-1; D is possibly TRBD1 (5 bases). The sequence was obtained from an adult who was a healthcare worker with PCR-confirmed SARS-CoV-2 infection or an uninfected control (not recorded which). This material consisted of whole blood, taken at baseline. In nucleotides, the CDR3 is TGTGCCAGCAGCCGGACATCGAGCTCCTACAATGAGCAGTTCTTC. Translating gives CASSRTSSSYNEQFF.